The entry below gives a single T cell receptor (beta chain) sequence along with its context. J was trimmed by 2 bases and V by 6 bases; bases with no gene match: 7. The CDR3 consists of 15 residues. Germline CDR1 and CDR2: SGHNT and YENEEA. This specimen comes from a study of hypomethylating agent response in myelodysplastic syndrome. Clones were read by immunoSEQ multiplex PCR, and TCRdb kept only the in-frame ones, dropping some. The repertoire has fewer than 5,500 clones, under 90% of them found once; the top ten carry approximately 30%. The gene calls are TRBV11-3 and TRBJ2-7; 10 nucleotides agree with TRBD1. The sequence was collected from a human donor with myelodysplastic syndrome. This material consisted of bone marrow, taken before or after starting hypomethylating agent treatment for myelodysplastic syndrome (not recorded which). Here the CDR3 DNA reads TGTGCCAGCAGAGGCCCGGGACAGGGGACCTACGAGCAGTACTTC. Translation: CASRGPGQGTYEQYF. The full variable domain, in which reference TRBV11-3 and TRBJ2-7 provide the parts outside the CDR3, is EAGVVQSPRYKIIEKKQPVAFWCNPISGHNTLYWYLQNLGQGPELLIRYENEEAVDDSQLPKDRFSAERLKGVDSTLKIQPAELGDSAVYLCASRGPGQGTYEQYFGPGTRLTVT.